This entry lists 30 T cell receptor beta chains sequenced from one sample in a study of identical twins. Using its own MiXCR run on the 5' RACE reads, TCRdb lists one record per CDR3 protein. The sample shows around 160,000 distinct CDR3 sequences, around 3.6% of them seen only once. Sequencing was performed on memory T cells sorted from blood. These receptors came from a man younger than 35 in good health.

This clonotype was detected ten times or more. This chain uses TRBV20-1 with TRBJ2-7; D might be TRBD2 (5 bases). The length of the CDR3 is 15 residues. Trimming stripped 0 bases from V and 6 bases from J, with 18 bases between. Germline CDR1 is DFQATT and CDR2 is SNEGSKA (reference sequence). The CDR3 coding sequence is TGCAGTGCTAGAGAAGGCTCTAGCTCAAAAGGCGAGCAGTACGTC. The encoded protein is CSAREGSSSKGEQYV.

In its sample, this clonotype was seen many times. The chain employs TRBV3-1 and TRBJ2-1; 9 bases are shared with TRBD2. The germline CDR1 and CDR2 sequences are LGHDT and YNNKEL (reference sequence). This CDR3 region has 16 residues. Losses at the gene ends were 0 bases for V and 9 bases for J; bases not matched to a gene: 9. The CDR3 spells CASSQDRTSVGSEQFF. As DNA, the CDR3 is TGTGCCAGCAGCCAAGACAGGACTAGCGTAGGGAGTGAGCAGTTCTTC.

This clonotype was observed at least ten times. The rearrangement joins TRBV7-7 to TRBJ2-1; TRBD2 agrees at 13 bases. The ends lost 2 bases at V and 9 bases at J; junction bases unmatched: 13. In germline, CDR1 is SSHAT, CDR2 FNYEAQ (reference sequence). The CDR3 is 18 amino acids. DNA for the CDR3: TGTGCCAGCAGCTTACTTAGCCCTGGGACTAGCGGGAACGGTGAGCAGTTCTTC. It encodes CASSLLSPGTSGNGEQFF. Full variable domain (remainder filled in from reference TRBV7-7 and TRBJ2-1): GAGVSQSPRYKVTKRGQDVTLRCDPISSHATLYWYQQALGQGPEFLTYFNYEAQPDKSGLPSDRFSAERPEGSISTLTIQRTEQRDSAMYRCASSLLSPGTSGNGEQFFGPGTRLTVL.

Concerning this clonotype itself: A much more abundant neighbour one base away suggests this may be a read error. This chain joins TRBV7-3 and TRBJ2-3, with D hard to call. CDR3 length: 13 residues. From germline, CDR1 is SGHTA and CDR2 FQGTGA. CDR3 in amino acids: CASSPAWGNTQCF. The CDR3 nucleotides are TGTGCCAGCAGCCCTGCCTGGGGTAATACGCAGTGTTTT.

This clonotype appeared many times. V and J are TRBV6-2 or TRBV6-3 and TRBJ2-3, with 12 bases lining up with TRBD2. The V segment lost 2 bases and the J segment 4 bases; nucleotides outside the gene matches: 13. Germline V gene sequence: CDR1 MNHEY, CDR2 SVGEGT. There are 19 residues in the CDR3. CDR3 in amino acids: CASSYTKIPLAGGPDTQYF. DNA of the CDR3: TGTGCCAGCAGTTACACAAAAATTCCCCTAGCGGGAGGGCCAGATACGCAGTATTTT.

At least ten counts were recorded for this clonotype. This sequence joins TRBV6-6 and TRBJ2-3; D unclear. CDR3 length equals 13 residues. The V end lost 7 bases, the J end lost 0 bases, and 8 bases lay between the germline ends. CDR1 is MNHNY, CDR2 SVGAGI, per germline (reference sequence). The CDR3 nucleotides are TGTGCCAGCACCCAGAGTAGCACAGATACGCAGTATTTT. It codes for CASTQSSTDTQYF.

This clonotype was seen many times. This chain uses TRBV24-1 with TRBJ2-3, with 7 bases that match TRBD2. The CDR3 loop spans 16 amino acids. Germline CDR1 reads KGHDR; CDR2 reads SFDVKD. V was pared by 1 base and J by 5 bases, with 8 bases of the junction left unmatched. The CDR3 nucleotides are TGTGCCACCAGTGATTTCCACGGGGAGGGAGGAGATACGCAGTATTTT. Protein sequence: CATSDFHGEGGDTQYF.

V usage is TRBV10-3 and J usage is TRBJ2-3; the match to TRBD1 covers 7 bases. After removal of 4 bases from V and 2 bases from J, the junction contained 6 bases not matched to a gene. Looked up from germline, CDR1 is ENHRY and CDR2 is SYGVKD. This CDR3 region has 15 residues. The CDR3 region is CAISGPRGFTDTQYF. CDR3 nucleotide sequence: TGTGCCATCAGTGGTCCCAGGGGGTTCACAGATACGCAGTATTTT.

At least ten counts were recorded for this clonotype. The chain uses TRBV6-2 or TRBV6-3 and TRBJ2-3; D uncertain. V lost 9 bases, J lost 1 base, and 11 bases lay in between. Germline V gene sequence: CDR1 MNHEY, CDR2 SVGEGT. The CDR3 is 13 residues long. The chain's CDR3 is CASREVGTDTQYF. The CDR3 DNA reads as TGTGCCAGTCGCGAGGTAGGCACAGATACGCAGTATTTT.

The sample holds many counts of this clonotype. The J gene is TRBJ2-2, the V gene TRBV11-2; D is perhaps TRBD2 (5 bases). V gave up 5 bases and J gave up 0 bases, with 22 bases separating them. The CDR3 totals 19 residues. Germline lookup yields CDR1 SGHAT and CDR2 FQNNGV. This CDR3 is CASSPQAALAATNTGELFF. The CDR3 nucleotides read TGTGCCAGCAGCCCTCAGGCGGCGCTAGCTGCCACGAACACCGGGGAGCTGTTTTTT.

The table lists this clonotype with a few counts. This chain uses TRBV5-6 with TRBJ2-5, with D possibly being TRBD2 (6 bases). CDR3 length: 14 amino acids. V lost 4 bases and J lost 1, with 11 bases in between. CDR1 and CDR2 (germline): SGHDT, YYEEEE. The CDR3 here is CASSAGLFQETQYF. As DNA, the CDR3 is TGTGCCAGCAGCGCGGGACTTTTCCAAGAGACCCAGTACTTC.

To note about this clonotype: Being one base from a much bigger clone, this may be a read error. The missing conserved phenylalanine or tryptophan at the end of this CDR3 makes a read error likely. The gene calls are TRBV11-2 and TRBJ2-1; D gene ambiguous. The ends were cut back, 5 bases at V and 6 bases at J, with 11 bases in the middle. The CDR3 has 13 amino acids. The germline V gene has CDR1 SGHAT and CDR2 FQNNGV. CDR3 protein: CASSPLKTNEQFC. The CDR3 DNA follows: TGTGCCAGCAGCCCGCTAAAAACCAATGAGCAGTTCTGC.

The chain combines TRBV11-3 with TRBJ2-1, with a weak D call TRBD2 (7 bases). With 1 base removed from V and 7 bases from J, the gap between germline ends came to 14 bases. CDR3 length: 15 residues. Germline assignment: CDR1 SGHNT and CDR2 YENEEA. The DNA for the CDR3 is TGTGCCAGCAGCTTAGGGGTCGGGGGGCAAAATGAGCAGTTCTTC. It specifies CASSLGVGGQNEQFF. The entire variable domain, with the rest obtained from reference TRBV11-3 and TRBJ2-1, is as follows: EAGVVQSPRYKIIEKKQPVAFWCNPISGHNTLYWYLQNLGQGPELLIRYENEEAVDDSQLPKDRFSAERLKGVDSTLKIQPAELGDSAVYLCASSLGVGGQNEQFFGPGTRLTVL.

This chain links TRBV19 with TRBJ1-5; D call uncertain. This CDR3 has 15 residues. V was cut by 7 bases and J by 2 bases, with 15 bases left in between. The V gene's germline CDR1 is LNHDA and CDR2 SQIVND (reference sequence). The CDR3 reads CASNLDEFGNQPQHF. CDR3 sequence (DNA): TGTGCCAGTAACCTCGACGAATTTGGCAATCAGCCCCAGCATTTT.

This clonotype has at least ten counts. This chain joins TRBV6-2 or TRBV6-3 and TRBJ1-4; 12 nucleotides align to TRBD1. Germline V gene sequence: CDR1 MNHEY, CDR2 SVGEGT. Trimming cost V 6 bases and J 2 bases; bases outside gene matches: 16. The CDR3 consists of 20 residues. The CDR3 nucleotides read TGTGCCAGCAGGCCCCTGGGACAGGGGGCGAGAGTCGACACTAATGAAAAACTGTTTTTT. It encodes CASRPLGQGARVDTNEKLFF.

This clonotype was recorded many times. CDR3 in amino acids: CSASLASGLVETQYF. The CDR3 DNA follows: TGCAGTGCTAGCTTGGCTAGCGGGTTGGTGGAGACCCAGTACTTC. The chain links TRBV20-1 to TRBJ2-5; 8 bases line up with TRBD2. The germline gives CDR1 DFQATT, CDR2 SNEGSKA (reference sequence). The CDR3 sequence is 15 residues long. Trimming at V came to 3 bases and at J to 5 bases, leaving 11 bases not matched to a gene.

CDR3 residues: CASSLAAGAGEQFF. The CDR3 region has the DNA TGTGCCAGCAGCTTAGCGGCGGGAGCGGGTGAGCAGTTCTTC. The rearrangement joins TRBV11-3 to TRBJ2-1; 7 nucleotides line up with TRBD2. CDR1 is SGHNT, CDR2 YENEEA, per germline. Trimming cost V 1 base and J 9 bases; bases outside gene matches: 6. CDR3 length equals 14 residues.

The chain joins TRBV14 to TRBJ2-1; 8 nucleotides line up with TRBD2. CDR3 length: 16 residues. The germline V gene has CDR1 SGHDN and CDR2 FVKESK. V dropped 4 bases and J dropped 0; count of bases not matched to a gene: 5. The CDR3 sequence: CASSRIGGGSYNEQFF. In DNA, the CDR3 is TGTGCCAGCAGCCGGATCGGGGGGGGCTCCTACAATGAGCAGTTCTTC.

This clonotype showed up many times. The chain is built from TRBV27 and TRBJ2-7; weak D call: TRBD1 (6 bases). Per the germline V gene, CDR1 is MNHEY and CDR2 is SMNVEV (reference sequence). The CDR3 spans 14 residues. V lost 5 bases and J lost 0, with 11 bases in between. The CDR3 spells CASSPHRASYEQYF. CDR3 coding DNA: TGTGCCAGCAGTCCCCACAGGGCCTCCTACGAGCAGTACTTC.

The V call is TRBV5-1, the J call TRBJ2-3; D is unclear. V lost 4 bases and J 2 bases, leaving 5 bases between the germline ends. This CDR3 spans 12 amino acids. The germline V gene encodes CDR1 SGHRS and CDR2 YFSETQ. CDR3: CASSPTTDTQYF. DNA for the CDR3: TGCGCCAGCAGCCCTACCACAGATACGCAGTATTTT.

There are many counts of this clonotype. The chain is built from TRBV5-1 and TRBJ2-1, with a possible D match to TRBD1 (6 bases). Trimming took off 5 bases at V and 9 bases at J, with 18 bases between the two ends. The CDR3 extends over 14 amino acids. Germline assignment: CDR1 SGHRS and CDR2 YFSETQ. For the CDR3, the DNA is TGCGCCAGCAGGGACAGTGTGGGCGCCTCTGAGCAGTTCTTC. It encodes CASRDSVGASEQFF.

This clonotype appeared many times. The genes are TRBV6-6 and TRBJ1-6; no reliable D call. The CDR3 is 13 amino acids. Germline CDR1 MNHNY, CDR2 SVGAGI (reference sequence). The V end lost 6 bases, the J end lost 5 bases, and 8 bases lay between the germline ends. CDR3 protein: CASRQVNNSPLHF. The DNA for the CDR3 is TGTGCCAGCAGGCAGGTTAATAATTCACCCCTCCACTTT.

The rearrangement uses TRBV28 and TRBJ2-3, with a tentative D call TRBD2 (6 bases). The ends were cut back, 8 bases at V and 4 bases at J, with 10 bases in the middle. There are 12 residues in the CDR3. The V gene's germline CDR1 is MDHEN and CDR2 SYDVKM. As DNA, the CDR3 is TGTGCCAGCCTGTCGGGGGCAGATACGCAGTATTTT. This encodes CASLSGADTQYF.

This clonotype was seen at least ten times. The chain uses TRBV5-1 and TRBJ1-4; possibly TRBD1 for D (6 bases). In germline, CDR1 is SGHRS, CDR2 YFSETQ. V shed 4 bases and J shed 6 bases, with 13 bases lying between them. The CDR3 loop spans 14 amino acids. In DNA, the CDR3 is TGCGCCAGCAGCCTCGGGACACTCTATGAAAAACTGTTTTTT. Protein product: CASSLGTLYEKLFF. Based on the CDR3 plus reference TRBV5-1 and TRBJ1-4, the full variable domain is KAGVTQTPRYLIKTRGQQVTLSCSPISGHRSVSWYQQTPGQGLQFLFEYFSETQRNKGNFPGRFSGRQFSNSRSEMNVSTLELGDSALYLCASSLGTLYEKLFFGSGTQLSVL.

Concerning this clonotype itself: This clone may be a read error of a much larger clone one base away. The chain uses TRBV5-1 and TRBJ2-3; D may be TRBD2 (5 bases). Germline CDR1 is SGHRS and CDR2 is YFSETQ. The V end was cut by 4 bases, the J end by 1 base, with 10 bases between. CDR3 length: 14 amino acids. The CDR3 spells CASSPGSGTDTQYF. The DNA of the CDR3 is TGCGCCAGCAGCCCGGGATCCGGCACAGATACGCAGTATTTT.

This clonotype showed up many times. The chain links TRBV20-1 to TRBJ2-3; tentative D call: TRBD2 (6 bases). Trimming cost V 3 bases and J 7 bases, with 11 bases left between them. The CDR3 is 12 amino acids. The V gene's germline CDR1 is DFQATT and CDR2 SNEGSKA (reference sequence). As DNA, the CDR3 is TGCAGTGCTAGTACGGGCGGGAATACGCAGTATTTT. Translating gives CSASTGGNTQYF.

This clonotype showed up many times. The gene calls are TRBV11-2 and TRBJ2-3; D unresolved. The V end lost 5 bases, the J end lost 2 bases, and 8 bases lay between the germline ends. The germline V gene has CDR1 SGHAT and CDR2 FQNNGV. This CDR3 has 13 amino acids. For the CDR3, the DNA is TGTGCCAGCAGCCACGGAAACACAGATACGCAGTATTTT. It yields the protein CASSHGNTDTQYF. The complete variable domain, with remaining parts taken from reference TRBV11-2 and TRBJ2-3, reads EAGVAQSPRYKIIEKRQSVAFWCNPISGHATLYWYQQILGQGPKLLIQFQNNGVVDDSQLPKDRFSAERLKGVDSTLKIQPAKLEDSAVYLCASSHGNTDTQYFGPGTRLTVL.

This clonotype was observed many times. CDR3 nucleotides: TGTGCCAGCAGTCCCACTAGCAAGCAGGAGACCCAGTACTTC. Amino acid sequence: CASSPTSKQETQYF. J is TRBJ2-5 and V is TRBV12-3 or TRBV12-4; a possible D gene is TRBD2 (6 bases). V lost 5 bases to trimming and J lost 5 bases, with 15 bases between them. This CDR3 has 14 residues.

This clonotype was counted ten times or more. The chain has TRBV20-1 and TRBJ2-5; 8 bases align to TRBD2. CDR1 is DFQATT and CDR2 is SNEGSKA in the germline V gene (reference sequence). The CDR3 has 15 residues. The V segment lost 0 bases and the J segment 3 bases; nucleotides outside the gene matches: 6. CDR3 coding DNA: TGCAGTGCTAGAGATGCCTATAGCGGGAAAGAGACCCAGTACTTC. Amino acid sequence: CSARDAYSGKETQYF.

This clonotype was recorded at least ten times. Relative to the germline gene, one junction end is altered; a read error may explain this. The genes are TRBV19 and TRBJ2-2, with 8 positions matching TRBD2. Germline V gives CDR1 LNHDA, CDR2 SQIVND (reference sequence). The CDR3 is 16 amino acids. CDR3 DNA: TGTGCCAACCCCTTCGGCGGGAGGCCCAGCACCCGGGAGCTGTTTTTT. Amino acids: CANPFGGRPSTRELFF.